Presented here are 20 T cell receptor beta chains from one specimen sequenced in a study of T cell responses to AZD1222 COVID-19 vaccine. Clones were read by immunoSEQ multiplex PCR, and TCRdb kept only the in-frame ones, dropping some. The sample shows about 150,000 clones, 87% of them seen only once. The material sequenced was peripheral blood, taken 28 days after the second AZD1222 dose. All receptors derive from an adult who received the AZD1222 COVID-19 vaccine.

The chain carries TRBV30 and TRBJ1-6; unclear D gene. Germline V gene data show CDR1 as GTSNPN and CDR2 as SVGIG (reference sequence). V was clipped by 3 bases and J by 2 bases, with 11 bases between them. The CDR3 spans 15 residues. The CDR3 region is CAWSLHGAYNSPLHF. Written as DNA, the CDR3 is TGTGCCTGGAGCCTACACGGGGCCTATAATTCACCCCTCCACTTT.

The V gene is TRBV10-1, the J gene TRBJ2-3; 9 nucleotides agree with TRBD2. This CDR3 has 18 amino acids. Germline CDR1 WNHNN, CDR2 SYGVQD (reference sequence). J lost 2 bases, V lost 11 bases, and 20 bases had no gene match. CDR3 in amino acids: CAWTRGKIAGVYTDTQYF. DNA of the CDR3: TGCGCCTGGACTCGGGGTAAAATAGCGGGGGTATACACAGATACGCAGTATTTT.

V and J are TRBV6-4 and TRBJ2-4; TRBD1 agrees at 10 bases. V trimming: 3 bases; J trimming: 5 bases; junction bases outside the gene matches: 4. This CDR3 has 15 residues. Germline assignment: CDR1 MRHNA and CDR2 SNTAGT. This CDR3 is CASSEETGGQNIQYF. CDR3 nucleotide sequence: TGTGCCAGCAGTGAGGAGACAGGGGGCCAAAACATTCAGTACTTC.

This chain uses TRBV5-1 with TRBJ1-1; tentative D call: TRBD1 (5 bases). CDR1 SGHRS and CDR2 YFSETQ come from the germline V gene. The CDR3 runs 16 residues. Deletions cut 4 bases from V and 3 bases from J, with 19 bases between. CDR3: CASSQFSWGSDTEAFF. The CDR3 nucleotides are TGCGCCAGCAGCCAATTTTCTTGGGGGAGCGACACTGAAGCTTTCTTT.

The V call is TRBV5-1, the J call TRBJ1-4; unclear D gene. V shed 2 bases and J shed 2 bases, with 7 bases lying between them. The CDR3 sequence is 14 residues long. From germline, CDR1 is SGHRS and CDR2 YFSETQ. The CDR3 DNA sequence: TGCGCCAGCAGCTTAGCAGAGACTAATGAAAAACTGTTTTTT. Its translation is CASSLAETNEKLFF.

The chain combines TRBV18 with TRBJ1-1; TRBD1 might be the D (6 bases). The germline V gene encodes CDR1 KGHSH and CDR2 LQKENI. Trimming took off 4 bases at V and 6 bases at J, with 18 bases between the two ends. CDR3 length: 15 residues. The CDR3 reads CASSLFSRGDAEAFF. DNA of the CDR3: TGTGCCAGCTCACTTTTCAGCAGGGGTGACGCTGAAGCTTTCTTT.

The chain employs TRBV3-1 (or the pseudogene TRBV3-2) and TRBJ2-3; 12 bases are a match to TRBD2. The V segment lost 2 bases and the J segment 2 bases; nucleotides outside the gene matches: 5. This CDR3 has 17 amino acids. In germline, CDR1 is LGHDT, CDR2 YNNKEL (reference sequence). CDR3 sequence reads: CASSQHRLAGATDTQYF. CDR3 nucleotides: TGTGCCAGCAGCCAACATAGACTAGCGGGGGCCACAGATACGCAGTATTTT.

The chain uses TRBV5-6 and TRBJ1-1, with D maybe TRBD1 (5 bases). Trimming shortened V by 2 bases and J by 4 bases, and 12 bases separated the two germline ends. The V gene's germline CDR1 is SGHDT and CDR2 YYEEEE. The CDR3 is 14 amino acids. The CDR3 DNA reads TGTGCCAGCAGCTTCGGAGGGGTTTTCACTGAAGCTTTCTTT. Protein: CASSFGGVFTEAFF.

The chain combines TRBV5-1 with TRBJ2-1; 11 nucleotides match TRBD2. The CDR3 spans 16 residues. V trimming: 4 bases; J trimming: 5 bases; junction bases outside the gene matches: 8. Germline V lookup: CDR1 SGHRS, CDR2 YFSETQ. The CDR3 DNA reads as TGCGCCAGCAGCGTATCACTAGCGGGGGCCCACAATGAGCAGTTCTTC. Encoded protein: CASSVSLAGAHNEQFF.

J is TRBJ1-4 and V is TRBV6-5, with 9 bases matching TRBD1. The CDR3 covers 13 residues. Germline loops: CDR1 MNHEY, CDR2 SVGAGI. Trimming removed 9 bases from V and 3 bases from J; junction bases left unmatched: 2. CDR3 in amino acids: CARDRGPNEKLFF. CDR3 in DNA: TGTGCCAGGGACAGGGGACCTAATGAAAAACTGTTTTTT.

The V gene is TRBV12-3 or TRBV12-4, the J gene TRBJ1-1, with D perhaps matching TRBD1 (6 bases). Trimming stripped 7 bases from V and 4 bases from J, with 13 bases between. The CDR3 has 13 residues. The CDR3 DNA is TGTGCCAGCAACTCCGACAGGCTCACTGAAGCTTTCTTT. Its translation is CASNSDRLTEAFF.

The V and J genes are TRBV7-8 and TRBJ2-7; 9 nucleotides line up with TRBD1. The germline V gene has CDR1 SGHVS and CDR2 FQNEAQ. CDR3 length: 15 amino acids. Germline trimming cut 2 bases from V and 5 bases from J; bases unmatched to any gene: 7. CDR3 nucleotides: TGTGCCAGCAGCTTATGGGACAGGGAAGGTAACGAGCAGTACTTC. This gives the protein CASSLWDREGNEQYF.

This clone was recorded a few times. J is TRBJ1-4 and V is TRBV3-1 (or the pseudogene TRBV3-2); D perhaps matches TRBD1 (5 bases). Trimming removed 8 bases at V and 5 bases at J, with 15 bases between. Germline loops: CDR1 LGHDT, CDR2 YNNKEL (reference sequence). The CDR3 consists of 14 residues. The CDR3 nucleotides are TGTGCCAGCCGACGATGGGACGGCAATGAAAAACTGTTTTTT. Residues: CASRRWDGNEKLFF.

The gene calls are TRBV6-5 and TRBJ1-2; 8 nucleotides align to TRBD1. Trimming at V came to 6 bases and at J to 4 bases, leaving 10 bases not matched to a gene. CDR3 length equals 15 residues. Germline V gene sequence: CDR1 MNHEY, CDR2 SVGAGI. The DNA for the CDR3 is TGTGCCAGCAGGCAGGCCGACAGGGGCCCCTATGGCTACACCTTC. Residues: CASRQADRGPYGYTF.

This sequence joins TRBV5-5 and TRBJ2-7; D is unresolved. Per germline, CDR1 SGHKS and CDR2 YYEKEE (reference sequence). Between the trimmed V and J ends, which lost 2 bases and 3 bases, there was a span of 12 bases. CDR3 length equals 14 residues. The DNA for the CDR3 is TGTGCCAGCAGCTTTTTTAGCCCGGGCTACGAGCAGTACTTC. Translated: CASSFFSPGYEQYF. The whole variable domain, remainder taken from reference TRBV5-5 and TRBJ2-7, is DAGVTQSPTHLIKTRGQQVTLRCSPISGHKSVSWYQQVLGQGPQFIFQYYEKEERGRGNFPDRFSARQFPNYSSELNVNALLLGDSALYLCASSFFSPGYEQYFGPGTRLTVT.

This chain links TRBV7-9 with TRBJ2-5; D is perhaps TRBD2 (5 bases). With 5 bases removed from V and 4 bases from J, the gap between germline ends came to 14 bases. Germline V gene lookup returns CDR1 SEHNR and CDR2 FQNEAQ (reference sequence). CDR3 length: 14 amino acids. The CDR3 protein is CASSPSLGAETQYF. In nucleotides, the CDR3 is TGTGCCAGCAGCCCATCACTGGGAGCAGAGACCCAGTACTTC.

J is TRBJ2-5 and V is TRBV7-2, with D perhaps assigned TRBD1 or TRBD2 (5 bases each). Germline CDR1 and CDR2: SGHTA and FQGNSA. The V end lost 5 bases, the J end lost 7 bases, and 11 bases lay between the germline ends. The CDR3 has 12 residues. CDR3: CASSRDLGTQYF. CDR3 sequence (DNA): TGTGCCAGCAGCCGGGACCTAGGGACCCAGTACTTC. The full variable domain, with the rest looked up from reference TRBV7-2 and TRBJ2-5, is GAGVSQSPSNKVTEKGKDVELRCDPISGHTALYWYRQSLGQGLEFLIYFQGNSAPDKSGLPSDRFSAERTGGSVSTLTIQRTQQEDSAVYLCASSRDLGTQYFGPGTRLLVL.

The chain links TRBV19 to TRBJ2-7, with D tentatively TRBD2 (7 bases). This CDR3 region has 14 residues. The germline gives CDR1 LNHDA, CDR2 SQIVND (reference sequence). Trimming left V 2 bases short and J 3 bases short, with 11 bases between. Written as DNA, the CDR3 is TGTGCCAGTAGTATAAGGGGGGAGGGCTACGAGCAGTACTTC. Translating it yields CASSIRGEGYEQYF. The variable domain in full, with the rest retrieved from reference TRBV19 and TRBJ2-7, is DGGITQSPKYLFRKEGQNVTLSCEQNLNHDAMYWYRQDPGQGLRLIYYSQIVNDFQKGDIAEGYSVSREKKESFPLTVTSAQKNPTAFYLCASSIRGEGYEQYFGPGTRLTVT.

The chain carries TRBV6-5 and TRBJ1-2, with 7 bases aligning to TRBD1. Germline values: CDR1 MNHEY, CDR2 SVGAGI. Trimming cost V 6 bases and J 4 bases; bases outside gene matches: 5. The CDR3 is 13 amino acids. CDR3 in DNA: TGTGCCAGCAGCACGACAGGGAGCTATGGCTACACCTTC. Translation gives CASSTTGSYGYTF.

The J gene is TRBJ2-7, the V gene TRBV5-1; no reliable D call. Trimming pared 1 base from V and 6 bases from J, leaving 11 bases between. The CDR3 extends over 13 amino acids. CDR1 is SGHRS and CDR2 is YFSETQ in the germline V gene. The DNA of the CDR3 is TGCGCCAGCAGCTTGAAGATCACTGGCGAGCAGTACTTC. Amino acids: CASSLKITGEQYF.